What follows are 25 T cell receptor beta chains derived from one specimen sequenced in a study of blood T cell repertoires in COVID-19. Profiled with immunoSEQ multiplex PCR; TCRdb holds only in-frame clones, not every one. The sample holds about 42,000 clones, 76% seen once. Sequencing was performed on peripheral blood. These receptor sequences come from a man in his 70s with active or convalescent COVID-19.

J is TRBJ1-1 and V is TRBV11-3; D might be TRBD1 (5 bases). Trimming shortened V by 1 base and J by 2 bases, and 14 bases separated the two germline ends. CDR3 length: 16 residues. Germline values: CDR1 SGHNT, CDR2 YENEEA. The CDR3 sequence is CASSLAGTGGNTEAFF. CDR3 coding DNA: TGTGCCAGCAGCTTAGCGGGGACGGGGGGAAACACTGAAGCTTTCTTT.

This chain joins TRBV30 and TRBJ2-7; 11 positions match TRBD1. J lost 7 bases, V lost 5 bases, and 4 bases had no gene match. Germline V gene sequence: CDR1 GTSNPN, CDR2 SVGIG (reference sequence). The CDR3 covers 12 residues. CDR3 DNA: TGTGCCTGGGGGGGACAGGGGGGTGAGCAGTACTTC. It encodes CAWGGQGGEQYF.

V and J are TRBV11-3 and TRBJ2-3; a weak D match, TRBD2 (6 bases). This CDR3 is built from 12 residues. Germline V gene sequence: CDR1 SGHNT, CDR2 YENEEA. Trimming removed 5 bases from V and 6 bases from J, with 9 bases in between. Here the CDR3 reads CASSGGSDTQYF. DNA of the CDR3: TGTGCCAGCAGCGGAGGGTCGGATACGCAGTATTTT.

This clone has only one observation. In nucleotides, the CDR3 is TGTGCCAGCAGCGGATACAGGGGGCGTCTTAACGAAAAACTGTTTTTT. As protein: CASSGYRGRLNEKLFF. V usage is TRBV5-6 and J usage is TRBJ1-4, with TRBD1 matching over 9 bases. Germline loops: CDR1 SGHDT, CDR2 YYEEEE. There are 16 residues in the CDR3. With 4 bases clipped from V and 8 bases from J, the junction kept 12 bases outside the gene matches.

This sequence joins TRBV2 and TRBJ2-1; the match to TRBD2 covers 7 bases. CDR1 and CDR2 from the germline V gene are SNHLY and FYNNEI. The J segment lost 10 bases and the V segment lost 4 bases, leaving 10 bases of the junction unmatched. The CDR3 is made up of 14 amino acids. The CDR3 loop is CASSGGGLAVEQFF. CDR3 nucleotide sequence: TGTGCCAGCAGTGGGGGAGGCCTAGCGGTGGAGCAGTTCTTC.

The gene calls are TRBV18 and TRBJ1-1; maybe TRBD1 (5 bases). CDR3 size: 14 residues. With 2 bases removed from V and 3 bases from J, the gap between germline ends came to 10 bases. From germline, CDR1 is KGHSH and CDR2 LQKENI. CDR3 loop: CASSPYQGDTEAFF. The CDR3 DNA follows: TGTGCCAGCTCACCATATCAGGGCGACACTGAAGCTTTCTTT.

This clone was recorded once. The chain is built from TRBV6-2 or TRBV6-3 and TRBJ2-4; possibly TRBD1 for D (6 bases). With 4 bases removed from V and 7 bases from J, the gap between germline ends came to 20 bases. Germline V gene lookup returns CDR1 MNHEY and CDR2 SVGEGT. The length of the CDR3 is 16 residues. The CDR3 DNA reads as TGTGCCAGCAGTTCGGACAGAGCCCGGAGTAGGAACATTCAGTACTTC. Translation: CASSSDRARSRNIQYF.

The rearrangement links TRBV18 to TRBJ2-2; D is perhaps TRBD1 (6 bases). With 4 bases removed from V and 1 base from J, the gap between germline ends came to 10 bases. The germline CDR1 and CDR2 sequences are KGHSH and LQKENI. The CDR3 totals 15 residues. The CDR3, as DNA: TGTGCCAGCTCACAATTGACAGGGAACACCGGGGAGCTGTTTTTT. It encodes CASSQLTGNTGELFF.

This clone has a handful of counts. The chain employs TRBV2 and TRBJ2-1; a weak D match, TRBD2 (7 bases). There are 15 residues in the CDR3. Germline V gene sequence: CDR1 SNHLY, CDR2 FYNNEI. The ends were cut back, 7 bases at V and 4 bases at J, with 17 bases in the middle. The CDR3 DNA reads as TGTGCCAGCACTGTTAGGGGGGGCGGTTACAATGAGCAGTTCTTC. Encoded protein: CASTVRGGGYNEQFF.

This clone appeared a single time. The chain uses TRBV28 and TRBJ2-3, with D perhaps TRBD2 (6 bases). Germline CDR1 and CDR2: MDHEN and SYDVKM. Trimming stripped 3 bases from V and 5 bases from J, with 15 bases between. The length of the CDR3 is 15 residues. Here the CDR3 reads CASSFRAGRGDTQYF. CDR3 sequence (DNA): TGTGCCAGCAGTTTTAGGGCGGGGCGGGGAGATACGCAGTATTTT.

This chain joins TRBV19 and TRBJ2-1, with TRBD1 identical over 10 bases. CDR1 is LNHDA, CDR2 SQIVND, per germline (reference sequence). The CDR3 runs 17 residues. J lost 6 bases, V lost 3 bases, and 11 bases had no gene match. CDR3 sequence reads: CASSIRGSGTGANEQFF. In DNA, the CDR3 is TGTGCCAGTAGTATCCGCGGGAGCGGGACAGGGGCCAATGAGCAGTTCTTC.

CDR3 sequence reads: CASSNAAGTEAFF. The CDR3 DNA reads as TGTGCCAGCAGTAACGCAGCCGGGACTGAAGCTTTCTTT. The chain recombines TRBV28 with TRBJ1-1; D gene uncertain. Looked up from germline, CDR1 is MDHEN and CDR2 is SYDVKM. The CDR3 sequence is 13 residues long. Trimming removed 5 bases at V and 5 bases at J, with 12 bases between.

The gene calls are TRBV28 and TRBJ1-1, with no clear D. The V end lost 3 bases, the J end lost 2 bases, and 10 bases lay between the germline ends. CDR1 is MDHEN, CDR2 SYDVKM, per germline. This CDR3 spans 14 amino acids. CDR3 in amino acids: CASSLVRINTEAFF. In DNA form, the CDR3 reads TGTGCCAGCAGTTTGGTCAGGATCAACACTGAAGCTTTCTTT.

The chain links TRBV4-2 to TRBJ1-2; possible D gene TRBD1, 5 bases. V shed 4 bases and J shed 8 bases, with 17 bases lying between them. The germline V gene has CDR1 LGHNA and CDR2 YNFKEQ. This CDR3 has 14 amino acids. The CDR3 region has the DNA TGTGCCAGCAGCCTCGAGGCGGGGACTTGGGGCTACACCTTC. It yields the protein CASSLEAGTWGYTF.

The genes are TRBV2 and TRBJ2-3, with TRBD2 matching 12 bases. This CDR3 is built from 18 residues. Germline V lookup: CDR1 SNHLY, CDR2 FYNNEI. Trimming took 6 bases from V and 2 from J; bases not matched to a gene: 12. CDR3 loop: CASRAFSTSGGVTDTQYF. The CDR3 coding sequence is TGTGCCAGCAGGGCCTTCTCGACTAGCGGGGGAGTCACAGATACGCAGTATTTT.

This sequence joins TRBV3-1 (or the pseudogene TRBV3-2) and TRBJ1-2, with D perhaps matching TRBD1 (5 bases). The CDR3 length is 14 residues. With 2 bases removed from V and 3 bases from J, the gap between germline ends came to 10 bases. The V gene's germline CDR1 is LGHDT and CDR2 YNNKEL (reference sequence). This CDR3 reads CASSQTQGYYGYTF. The CDR3 DNA sequence: TGTGCCAGCAGCCAAACTCAGGGATACTATGGCTACACCTTC.

The chain employs TRBV5-1 and TRBJ2-5, with 9 bases fitting TRBD1. Trimming cost V 5 bases and J 6 bases; bases outside gene matches: 8. Germline CDR1 SGHRS, CDR2 YFSETQ. The CDR3 has 14 amino acids. In nucleotides, the CDR3 is TGCGCCAGCAGGGCCGGGACAGGGTTTCAGACCCAGTACTTC. As protein: CASRAGTGFQTQYF.

This clone appeared a few times. The CDR3 here is CASSLAATATNEKLFF. The CDR3 nucleotides are TGTGCCAGCAGCTTGGCGGCGACAGCAACTAATGAAAAACTGTTTTTT. The chain uses TRBV5-5 and TRBJ1-4; TRBD1 might be the D (5 bases). This CDR3 region has 16 residues. Per the germline V gene, CDR1 is SGHKS and CDR2 is YYEKEE (reference sequence). The germline V and J ends were trimmed by 0 bases and 0 bases, with 9 bases remaining between them.

This clone was seen only once. V usage is TRBV6-5 and J usage is TRBJ2-7; 8 bases are a match to TRBD1. The V segment lost 5 bases and the J segment 2 bases; nucleotides outside the gene matches: 5. This CDR3 has 14 residues. The germline V gene has CDR1 MNHEY and CDR2 SVGAGI. CDR3 DNA: TGTGCCAGCAGTCTGTTACAGGGGGCCTACGAGCAGTACTTC. Translated, it gives CASSLLQGAYEQYF.

The genes are TRBV10-3 and TRBJ1-1, with unresolved D. This CDR3 comprises 13 residues. Germline V gene sequence: CDR1 ENHRY, CDR2 SYGVKD. Trimming shortened V by 6 bases and J by 1 base, and 9 bases separated the two germline ends. Written as DNA, the CDR3 is TGTGCCATCAGGGACTCTGCGAACACTGAAGCTTTCTTT. This gives the protein CAIRDSANTEAFF.

This clone has just a few counts. The rearrangement links TRBV28 to TRBJ2-7, with a weak D call TRBD1 (5 bases). Trimming pared 5 bases from V and 7 bases from J, leaving 12 bases between. The V gene's germline CDR1 is MDHEN and CDR2 SYDVKM. This CDR3 contains 12 residues. DNA of the CDR3: TGTGCCAGCAGTAGACTCTGGACAGAGCAGTACTTC. Translated, it gives CASSRLWTEQYF.

The rearrangement uses TRBV7-2 and TRBJ1-2; D is ambiguous. There are 15 residues in the CDR3. The germline V and J ends were trimmed by 5 bases and 4 bases, with 17 bases remaining between them. CDR1 is SGHTA, CDR2 FQGNSA, per germline. The CDR3 nucleotides are TGTGCCAGCAGCAAGACCCCCGACAACATCTATGGCTACACCTTC. Translating gives CASSKTPDNIYGYTF.

The rearrangement uses TRBV9 and TRBJ2-7; 15 nucleotides line up with TRBD2. The germline CDR1 and CDR2 sequences are SGDLS and YYNGEE. CDR3 size: 18 residues. Trimming at V came to 3 bases and at J to 0 bases, leaving 7 bases not matched to a gene. CDR3 region: CASSAGLAGGGISYEQYF. In nucleotides, the CDR3 is TGTGCCAGCAGCGCGGGACTAGCGGGGGGCGGCATCTCCTACGAGCAGTACTTC. Filled out from reference TRBV9 and TRBJ2-7, the complete variable domain reads DSGVTQTPKHLITATGQRVTLRCSPRSGDLSVYWYQQSLDQGLQFLIQYYNGEERAKGNILERFSAQQFPDLHSELNLSSLELGDSALYFCASSAGLAGGGISYEQYFGPGTRLTVT.

This clone was recorded once. The chain recombines TRBV18 with TRBJ2-5; 8 bases align to TRBD2. This CDR3 has 15 residues. J was trimmed by 5 bases and V by 3 bases; bases with no gene match: 8. The germline gives CDR1 KGHSH, CDR2 LQKENI. The CDR3 loop reads CASSPSGTSRETQYF. The CDR3 nucleotides are TGTGCCAGCTCACCGTCCGGGACTAGTAGGGAGACCCAGTACTTC.

The chain uses TRBV2 and TRBJ1-4, with TRBD1 identical over 8 bases. With 4 bases clipped from V and 3 bases from J, the junction kept 4 bases outside the gene matches. This CDR3 comprises 15 residues. Germline V gene sequence: CDR1 SNHLY, CDR2 FYNNEI. In DNA form, the CDR3 reads TGTGCCAGCAGTGTTAACAGGGGGGCTAATGAAAAACTGTTTTTT. Translated: CASSVNRGANEKLFF.